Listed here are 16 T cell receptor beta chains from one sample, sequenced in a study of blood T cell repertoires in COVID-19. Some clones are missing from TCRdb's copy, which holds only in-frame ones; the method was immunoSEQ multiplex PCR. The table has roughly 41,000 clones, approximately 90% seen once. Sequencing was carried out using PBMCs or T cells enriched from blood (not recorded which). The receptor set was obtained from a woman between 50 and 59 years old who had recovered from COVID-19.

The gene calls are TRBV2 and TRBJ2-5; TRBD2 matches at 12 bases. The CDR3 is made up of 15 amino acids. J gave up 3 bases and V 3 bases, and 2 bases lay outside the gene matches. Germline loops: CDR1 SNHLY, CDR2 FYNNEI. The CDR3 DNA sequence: TGTGCCAGCAGTGACCGACTAGCGGGGGAAGAGACCCAGTACTTC. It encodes CASSDRLAGEETQYF.

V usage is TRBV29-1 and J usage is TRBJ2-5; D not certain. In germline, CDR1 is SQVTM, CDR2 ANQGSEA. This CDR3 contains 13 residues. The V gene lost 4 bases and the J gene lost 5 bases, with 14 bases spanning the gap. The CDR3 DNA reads TGCAGCGTTGGGCCGAGACTGATGGAGACCCAGTACTTC. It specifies CSVGPRLMETQYF.

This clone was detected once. The chain's CDR3 is CASSLFLVRGLAGEDTQYF. CDR3 nucleotide sequence: TGTGCCAGCAGCTTATTTTTAGTTCGGGGACTAGCGGGAGAAGATACGCAGTATTTT. The V gene is TRBV7-9, the J gene TRBJ2-3; TRBD2 matches at 14 bases. Germline V gene lookup returns CDR1 SEHNR and CDR2 FQNEAQ (reference sequence). CDR3 length: 19 residues. Trimming at V came to 2 bases and at J to 5 bases, leaving 12 bases not matched to a gene.

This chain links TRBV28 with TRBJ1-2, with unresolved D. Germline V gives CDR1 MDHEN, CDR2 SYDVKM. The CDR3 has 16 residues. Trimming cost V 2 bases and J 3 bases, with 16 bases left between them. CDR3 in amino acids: CASSLGSGRGYYGYTF. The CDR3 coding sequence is TGTGCCAGCAGTTTAGGTTCTGGGAGAGGGTACTATGGCTACACCTTC.

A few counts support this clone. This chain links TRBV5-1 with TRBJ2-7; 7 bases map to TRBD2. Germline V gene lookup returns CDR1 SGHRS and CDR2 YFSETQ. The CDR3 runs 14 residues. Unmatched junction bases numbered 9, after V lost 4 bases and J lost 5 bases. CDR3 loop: CASSRSLGLDEQYF. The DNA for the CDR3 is TGCGCCAGCAGCCGATCGCTAGGACTAGACGAGCAGTACTTC.

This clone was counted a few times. The CDR3 nucleotides are TGTGCCAGCAGTTACAGGGGGCGTAATCAGCCCCAGCATTTT. It yields the protein CASSYRGRNQPQHF. The V gene is TRBV6-2 or TRBV6-3, the J gene TRBJ1-5; 7 bases match TRBD1. The CDR3 length is 14 residues. With V trimmed by 2 bases and J by 4 bases, 2 bases remained unmatched. Germline CDR1 MNHEY, CDR2 SVGEGT.

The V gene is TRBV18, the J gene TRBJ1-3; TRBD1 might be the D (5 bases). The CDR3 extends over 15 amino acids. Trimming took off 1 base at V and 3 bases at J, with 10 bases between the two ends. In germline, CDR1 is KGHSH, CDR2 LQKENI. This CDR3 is CASSPQGKNGNTIYF. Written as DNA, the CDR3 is TGTGCCAGCTCACCACAGGGGAAGAATGGAAACACCATATATTTT.

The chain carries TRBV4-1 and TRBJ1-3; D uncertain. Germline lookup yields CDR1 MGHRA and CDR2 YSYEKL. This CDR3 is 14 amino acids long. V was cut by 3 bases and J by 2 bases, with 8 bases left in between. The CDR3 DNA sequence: TGCGCCAGCAGCCAGTCCGAGGCTGGAAACACCATATATTTT. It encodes CASSQSEAGNTIYF.

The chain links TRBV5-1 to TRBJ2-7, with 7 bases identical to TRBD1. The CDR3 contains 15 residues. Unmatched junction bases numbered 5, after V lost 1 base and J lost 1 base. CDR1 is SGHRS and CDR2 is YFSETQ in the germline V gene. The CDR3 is CASSLLGQVSYEQYF. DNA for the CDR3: TGCGCCAGCAGCTTGTTAGGACAGGTGTCCTACGAGCAGTACTTC.

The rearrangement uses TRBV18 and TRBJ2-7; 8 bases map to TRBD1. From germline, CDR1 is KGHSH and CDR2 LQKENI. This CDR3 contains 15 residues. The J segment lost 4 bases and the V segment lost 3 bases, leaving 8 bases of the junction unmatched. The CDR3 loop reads CASSPRGTGVYEQYF. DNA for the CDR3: TGTGCCAGCTCACCTCGTGGGACAGGAGTTTACGAGCAGTACTTC.

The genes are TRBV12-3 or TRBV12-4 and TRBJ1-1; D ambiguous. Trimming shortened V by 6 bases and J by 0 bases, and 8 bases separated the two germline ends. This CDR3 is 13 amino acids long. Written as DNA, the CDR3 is TGTGCCAGCAGGAGGTCACTGAACACTGAAGCTTTCTTT. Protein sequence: CASRRSLNTEAFF.

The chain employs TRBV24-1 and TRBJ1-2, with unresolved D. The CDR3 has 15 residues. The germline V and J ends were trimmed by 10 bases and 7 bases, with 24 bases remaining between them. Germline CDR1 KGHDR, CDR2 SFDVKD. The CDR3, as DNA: TGTGCCACAGCCCCGGGAGCGCAGGATCGAAGTGGCTACACCTTC. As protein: CATAPGAQDRSGYTF.

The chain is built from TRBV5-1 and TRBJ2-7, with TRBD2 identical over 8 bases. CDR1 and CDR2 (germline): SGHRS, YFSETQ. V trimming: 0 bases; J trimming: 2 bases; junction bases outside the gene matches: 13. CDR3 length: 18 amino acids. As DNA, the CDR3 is TGCGCCAGCAGCTTGGCCCAAAATAGCGGGATGGTGGCCTACGAGCAGTACTTC. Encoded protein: CASSLAQNSGMVAYEQYF.

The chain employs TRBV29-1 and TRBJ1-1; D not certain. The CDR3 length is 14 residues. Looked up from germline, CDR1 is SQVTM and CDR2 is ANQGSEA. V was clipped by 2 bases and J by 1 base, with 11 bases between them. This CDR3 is CSVETRTGNTEAFF. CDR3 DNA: TGCAGCGTTGAAACCCGGACTGGGAACACTGAAGCTTTCTTT.

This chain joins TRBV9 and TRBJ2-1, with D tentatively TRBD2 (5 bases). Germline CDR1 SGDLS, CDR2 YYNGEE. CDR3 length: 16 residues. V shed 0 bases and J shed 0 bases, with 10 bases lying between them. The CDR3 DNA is TGTGCCAGCAGCGTAGATACGGGATACTCCTACAATGAGCAGTTCTTC. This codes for CASSVDTGYSYNEQFF.

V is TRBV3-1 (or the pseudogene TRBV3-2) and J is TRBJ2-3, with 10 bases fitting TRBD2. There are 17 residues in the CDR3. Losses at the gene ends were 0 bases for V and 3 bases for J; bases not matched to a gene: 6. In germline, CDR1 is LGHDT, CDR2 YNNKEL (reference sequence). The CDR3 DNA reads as TGTGCCAGCAGCCAAGAGGGGTTACTAGCGGGGACAGATACGCAGTATTTT. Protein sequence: CASSQEGLLAGTDTQYF.